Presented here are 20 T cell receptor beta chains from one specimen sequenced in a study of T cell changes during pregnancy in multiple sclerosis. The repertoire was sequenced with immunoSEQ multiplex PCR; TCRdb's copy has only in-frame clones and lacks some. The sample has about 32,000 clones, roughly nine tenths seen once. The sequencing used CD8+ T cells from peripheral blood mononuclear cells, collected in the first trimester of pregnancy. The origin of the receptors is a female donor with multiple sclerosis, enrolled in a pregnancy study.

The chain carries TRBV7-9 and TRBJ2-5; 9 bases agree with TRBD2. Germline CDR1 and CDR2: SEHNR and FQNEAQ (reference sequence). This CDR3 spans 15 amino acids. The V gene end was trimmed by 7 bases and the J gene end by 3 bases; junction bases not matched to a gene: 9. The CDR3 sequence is CASIPRGGRKETQYF. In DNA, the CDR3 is TGTGCCAGCATCCCGCGGGGGGGCCGAAAAGAGACCCAGTACTTC.

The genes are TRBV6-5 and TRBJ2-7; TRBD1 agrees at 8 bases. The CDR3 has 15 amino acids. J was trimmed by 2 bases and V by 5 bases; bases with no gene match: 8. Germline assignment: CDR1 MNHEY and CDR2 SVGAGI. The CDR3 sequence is CASSLGTGVPYEQYF. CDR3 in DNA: TGTGCCAGCAGTCTCGGGACAGGAGTCCCCTACGAGCAGTACTTC.

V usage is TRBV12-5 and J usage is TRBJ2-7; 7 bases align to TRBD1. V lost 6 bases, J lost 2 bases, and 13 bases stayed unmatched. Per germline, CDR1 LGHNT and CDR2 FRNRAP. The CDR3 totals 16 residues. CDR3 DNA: TGTGCTAGTGGACCACTCCGGGACAGAAGGACCTACGAGCAGTACTTC. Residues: CASGPLRDRRTYEQYF.

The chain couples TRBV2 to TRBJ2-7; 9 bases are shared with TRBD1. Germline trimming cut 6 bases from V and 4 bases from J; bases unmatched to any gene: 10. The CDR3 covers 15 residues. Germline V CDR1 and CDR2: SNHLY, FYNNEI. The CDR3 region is CASSSPGQGTYEQYF. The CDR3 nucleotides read TGTGCCAGCAGCTCTCCGGGACAGGGAACTTACGAGCAGTACTTC.

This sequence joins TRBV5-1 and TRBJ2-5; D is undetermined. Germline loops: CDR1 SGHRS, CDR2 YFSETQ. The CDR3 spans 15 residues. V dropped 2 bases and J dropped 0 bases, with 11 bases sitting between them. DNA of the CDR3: TGCGCCAGCAGCTTCCTCGGAGCGTACCAAGAGACCCAGTACTTC. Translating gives CASSFLGAYQETQYF.

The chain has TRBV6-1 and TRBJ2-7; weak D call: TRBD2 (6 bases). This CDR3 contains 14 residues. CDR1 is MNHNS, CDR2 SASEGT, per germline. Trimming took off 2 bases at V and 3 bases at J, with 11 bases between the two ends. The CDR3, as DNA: TGTGCCAGCAGTGAACTTGGGCGGGGCTACGAGCAGTACTTC. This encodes CASSELGRGYEQYF.

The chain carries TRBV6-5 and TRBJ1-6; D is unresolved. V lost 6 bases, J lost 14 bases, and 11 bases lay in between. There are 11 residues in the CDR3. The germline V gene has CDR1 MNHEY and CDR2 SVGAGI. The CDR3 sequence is CASRDSATLHF. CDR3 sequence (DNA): TGTGCCAGCAGAGACTCCGCCACCCTCCACTTT.

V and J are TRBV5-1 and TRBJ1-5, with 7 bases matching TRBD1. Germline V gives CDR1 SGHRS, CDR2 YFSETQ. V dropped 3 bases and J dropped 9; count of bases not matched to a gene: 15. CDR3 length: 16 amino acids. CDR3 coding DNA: TGCGCCAGCAGCTCGACCGGGACAGTGGTCGATCTGCCCCAGCATTTT. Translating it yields CASSSTGTVVDLPQHF.

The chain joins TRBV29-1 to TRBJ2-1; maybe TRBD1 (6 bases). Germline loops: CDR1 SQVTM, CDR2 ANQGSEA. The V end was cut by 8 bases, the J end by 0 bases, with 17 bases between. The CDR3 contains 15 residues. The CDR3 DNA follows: TGCAGCCTGCAGGGGCAGACCGACTCCTACAATGAGCAGTTCTTC. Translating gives CSLQGQTDSYNEQFF.

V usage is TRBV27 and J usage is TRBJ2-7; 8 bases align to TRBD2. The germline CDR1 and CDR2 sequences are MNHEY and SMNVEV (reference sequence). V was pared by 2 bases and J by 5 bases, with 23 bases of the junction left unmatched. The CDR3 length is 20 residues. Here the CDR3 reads CASSLRGGMVIGGRSHEQYF. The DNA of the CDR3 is TGTGCCAGCAGTTTAAGGGGCGGTATGGTTATTGGCGGGAGGAGCCACGAGCAGTACTTC.

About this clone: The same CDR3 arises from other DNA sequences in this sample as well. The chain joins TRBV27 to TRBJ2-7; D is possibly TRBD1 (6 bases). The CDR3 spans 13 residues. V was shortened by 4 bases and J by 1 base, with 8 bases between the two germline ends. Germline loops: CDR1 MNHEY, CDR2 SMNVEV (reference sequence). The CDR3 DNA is TGTGCCAGCAGTTCAGGGACATCCTACGAGCAGTACTTC. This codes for CASSSGTSYEQYF.

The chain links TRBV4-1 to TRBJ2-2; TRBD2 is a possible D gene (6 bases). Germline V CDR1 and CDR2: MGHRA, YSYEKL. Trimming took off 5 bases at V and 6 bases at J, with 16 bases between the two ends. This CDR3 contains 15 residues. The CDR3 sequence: CASSWGESGPGELFF. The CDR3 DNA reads TGCGCCAGCAGCTGGGGGGAGAGCGGGCCCGGGGAGCTGTTTTTT.

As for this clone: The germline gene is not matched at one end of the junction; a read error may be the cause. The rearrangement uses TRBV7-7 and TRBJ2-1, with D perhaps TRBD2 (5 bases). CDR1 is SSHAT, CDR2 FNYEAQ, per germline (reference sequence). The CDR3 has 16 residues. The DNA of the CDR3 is TGTGCTAGCAGCGACTCGGGGTCCTGGGGATCCAATGAGCAGTTCTTC. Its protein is CASSDSGSWGSNEQFF.

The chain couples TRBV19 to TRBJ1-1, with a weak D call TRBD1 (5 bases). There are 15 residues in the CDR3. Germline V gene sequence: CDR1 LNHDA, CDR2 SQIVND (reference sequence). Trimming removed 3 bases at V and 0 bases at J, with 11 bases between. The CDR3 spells CASSIRAGMNTEAFF. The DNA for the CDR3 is TGTGCCAGTAGTATTCGGGCAGGGATGAACACTGAAGCTTTCTTT.

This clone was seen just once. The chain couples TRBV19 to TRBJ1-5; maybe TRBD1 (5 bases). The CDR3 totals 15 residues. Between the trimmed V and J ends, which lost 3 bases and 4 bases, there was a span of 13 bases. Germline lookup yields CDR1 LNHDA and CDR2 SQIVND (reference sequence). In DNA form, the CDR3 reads TGTGCCAGTAGTATTACTGGGGCAGATAATCAGCCCCAGCATTTT. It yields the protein CASSITGADNQPQHF.

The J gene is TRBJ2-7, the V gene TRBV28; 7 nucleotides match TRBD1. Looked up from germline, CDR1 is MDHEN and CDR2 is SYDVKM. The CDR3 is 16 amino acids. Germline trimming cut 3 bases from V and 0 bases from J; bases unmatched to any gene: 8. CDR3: CASSLHYRDSSYEQYF. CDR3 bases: TGTGCCAGCAGTTTGCATTATAGGGACAGCTCCTACGAGCAGTACTTC.

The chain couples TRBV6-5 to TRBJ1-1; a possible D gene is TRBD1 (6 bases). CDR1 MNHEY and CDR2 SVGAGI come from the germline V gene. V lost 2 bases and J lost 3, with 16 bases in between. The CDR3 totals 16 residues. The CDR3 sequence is CASSYVRAQGHTEAFF. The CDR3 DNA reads TGTGCCAGCAGTTACGTTAGGGCCCAGGGGCACACTGAAGCTTTCTTT.

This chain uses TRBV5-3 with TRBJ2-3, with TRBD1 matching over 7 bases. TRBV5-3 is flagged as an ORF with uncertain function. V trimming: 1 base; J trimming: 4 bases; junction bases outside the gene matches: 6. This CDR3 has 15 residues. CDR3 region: CARSLRGQGADTQYF. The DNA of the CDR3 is TGTGCCAGAAGCTTGAGAGGGCAGGGGGCAGATACGCAGTATTTT.

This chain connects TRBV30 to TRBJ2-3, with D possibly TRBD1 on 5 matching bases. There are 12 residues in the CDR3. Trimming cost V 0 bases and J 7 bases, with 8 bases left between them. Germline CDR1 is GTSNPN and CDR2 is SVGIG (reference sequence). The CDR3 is CAWSVQGNTQYF. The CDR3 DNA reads TGTGCCTGGAGTGTCCAGGGAAATACGCAGTATTTT.

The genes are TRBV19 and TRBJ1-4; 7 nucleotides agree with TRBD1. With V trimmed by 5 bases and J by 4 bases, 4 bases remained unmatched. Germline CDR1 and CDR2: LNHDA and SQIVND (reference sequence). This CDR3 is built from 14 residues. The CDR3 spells CASSWDSGNEKLFF. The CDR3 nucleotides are TGTGCCAGTAGTTGGGACAGTGGTAATGAAAAACTGTTTTTT. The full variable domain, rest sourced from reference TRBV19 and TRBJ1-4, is DGGITQSPKYLFRKEGQNVTLSCEQNLNHDAMYWYRQDPGQGLRLIYYSQIVNDFQKGDIAEGYSVSREKKESFPLTVTSAQKNPTAFYLCASSWDSGNEKLFFGSGTQLSVL.